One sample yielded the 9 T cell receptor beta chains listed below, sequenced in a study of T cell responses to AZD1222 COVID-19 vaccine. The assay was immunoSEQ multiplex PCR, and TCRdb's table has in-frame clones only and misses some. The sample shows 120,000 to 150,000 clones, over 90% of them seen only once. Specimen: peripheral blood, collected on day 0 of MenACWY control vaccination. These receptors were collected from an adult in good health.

CDR3 in amino acids: CASSAEISGNTIYF. The CDR3 DNA follows: TGTGCCAGCAGCGCCGAGATCTCTGGAAACACCATATATTTT. The J gene is TRBJ1-3, the V gene TRBV5-4, with D unclear. CDR1 is SGHNT, CDR2 YYREEE, per germline (reference sequence). This CDR3 contains 14 residues. V lost 4 bases, J lost 0 bases, and 8 bases lay in between.

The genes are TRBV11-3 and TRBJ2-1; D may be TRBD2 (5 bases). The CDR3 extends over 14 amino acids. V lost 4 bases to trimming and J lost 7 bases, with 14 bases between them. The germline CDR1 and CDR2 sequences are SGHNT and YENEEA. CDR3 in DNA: TGTGCCAGCAGCTCCGCGGGCCCTAAAAATGAGCAGTTCTTC. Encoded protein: CASSSAGPKNEQFF.

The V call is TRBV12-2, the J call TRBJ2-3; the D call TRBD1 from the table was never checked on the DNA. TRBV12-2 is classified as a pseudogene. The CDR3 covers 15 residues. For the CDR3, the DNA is TGTGCAAGTCGCCTCGGGACAGGGGGGACAGATACGCAGTATTTT. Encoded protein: CASRLGTGGTDTQYF.

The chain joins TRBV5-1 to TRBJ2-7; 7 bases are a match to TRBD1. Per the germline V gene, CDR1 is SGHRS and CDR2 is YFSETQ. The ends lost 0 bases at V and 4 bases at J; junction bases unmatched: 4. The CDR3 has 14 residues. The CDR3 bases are TGCGCCAGCAGCTTGGACAGGGGTAGGTACGAGCAGTACTTC. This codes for CASSLDRGRYEQYF.

DNA of the CDR3: TGTGCCAGCAGCTTGGGGTGGGGTCGGATTAATGAAAAACTGTTTTTT. The encoded protein is CASSLGWGRINEKLFF. The genes are TRBV5-8 and TRBJ1-4; no definite D call. The V end lost 0 bases, the J end lost 4 bases, and 13 bases lay between the germline ends. The germline V gene has CDR1 SGHTS and CDR2 YDEGEE. The length of the CDR3 is 16 residues.

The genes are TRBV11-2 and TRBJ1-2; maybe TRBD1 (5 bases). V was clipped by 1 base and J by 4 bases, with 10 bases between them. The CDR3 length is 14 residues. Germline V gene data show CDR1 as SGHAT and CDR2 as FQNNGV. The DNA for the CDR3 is TGTGCCAGCAGCTTAGTGGGGGGAGGCTATGGCTACACCTTC. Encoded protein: CASSLVGGGYGYTF.

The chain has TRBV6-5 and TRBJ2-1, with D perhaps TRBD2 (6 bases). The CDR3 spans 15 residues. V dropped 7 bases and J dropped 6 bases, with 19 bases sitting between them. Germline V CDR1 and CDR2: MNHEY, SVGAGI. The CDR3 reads CASKRTGEGFNEQFF. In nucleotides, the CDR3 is TGTGCCAGCAAACGAACGGGAGAGGGATTCAATGAGCAGTTCTTC.

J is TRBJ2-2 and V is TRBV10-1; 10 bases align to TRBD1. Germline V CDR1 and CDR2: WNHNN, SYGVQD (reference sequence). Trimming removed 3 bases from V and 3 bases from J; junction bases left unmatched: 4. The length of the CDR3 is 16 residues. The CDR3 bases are TGCGCCAGCAGTGAACCGGGACAGGGGCACACCGGGGAGCTGTTTTTT. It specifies CASSEPGQGHTGELFF.

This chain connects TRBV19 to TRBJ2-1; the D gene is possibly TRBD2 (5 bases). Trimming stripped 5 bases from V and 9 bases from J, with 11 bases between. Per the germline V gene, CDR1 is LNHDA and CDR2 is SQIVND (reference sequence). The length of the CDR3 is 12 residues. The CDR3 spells CASSLRGSEQFF. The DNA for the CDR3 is TGTGCCAGTAGTTTAAGAGGGAGTGAGCAGTTCTTC.